The TCR beta chain under discussion was sequenced for a study of vaccination and CD4 T cells after COVID-19. Study overall: Every participant had a vaccine, which was either BNT162b2 or mRNA-1273, given in two doses. The authors exposed cells to overlapping spike peptides derived from SARS-CoV-2, HCoV-NL63, HCoV-OC43 and HCoV-229E. Regarding the study as a whole: Reactive clonotype counts went from median roughly 19 after infection to 35 to 40 after vaccination, nonsignificantly. Only relatively few convalescent patients were studied, and early post-infection timepoints were not analyzed.

Trimming removed 4 bases from V and 5 bases from J, with 8 bases in between. CDR1 is MNHEY, CDR2 SVGEGT, per germline. CDR3 length: 12 residues. This clonotype was seen a few times. Its antigen is undetermined. Regarding treatment: roughly 11-day PBMC culture with coronavirus spike peptide pools or control peptides (ViraFEST assay). The Oncomine TCR Beta short-read assay sequenced DNA from cultured CD4+ T cells. TCRdb fed the PCR reads into MiXCR, producing one record per CDR3 protein. The table has about 15,000 distinct CDR3 sequences, 50% to 65% seen once. The source is a human donor who had recovered from COVID-19. The chain is built from TRBV6-2 or TRBV6-3 and TRBJ2-5, with no clear D. Source: CD4+ T cells from blood, cultured in vitro, taken before SARS-CoV-2 vaccination. The DNA for the CDR3 is TGTGCCAGCAGTTGGGGATCCGAGACCCAGTACTTC. This encodes CASSWGSETQYF.